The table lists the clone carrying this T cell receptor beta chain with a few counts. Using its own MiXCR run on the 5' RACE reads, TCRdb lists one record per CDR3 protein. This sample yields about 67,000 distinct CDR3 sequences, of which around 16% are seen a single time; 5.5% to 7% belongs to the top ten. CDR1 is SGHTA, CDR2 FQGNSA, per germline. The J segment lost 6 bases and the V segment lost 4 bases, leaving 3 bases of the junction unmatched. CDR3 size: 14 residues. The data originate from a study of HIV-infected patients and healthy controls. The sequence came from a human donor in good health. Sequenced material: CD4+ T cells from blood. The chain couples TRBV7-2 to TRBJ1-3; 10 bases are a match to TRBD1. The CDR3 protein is CASSSGTGANTIYF. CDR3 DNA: TGTGCCAGCAGCTCCGGGACAGGGGCAAACACCATATATTTT.